The 3 T cell receptor beta chains below come from one sample, sequenced in a study of T cell changes during pregnancy in multiple sclerosis. The protocol was immunoSEQ multiplex PCR, while the TCRdb copy is restricted to in-frame clones and leaves out a portion. The sample records just over 40,000 clones, over 70% being singletons. Specimen: peripheral blood, collected in the first trimester of pregnancy. Every receptor here comes from a female donor in good health, enrolled as a control in a pregnancy study.

This clone was seen once. The V call is TRBV27, the J call TRBJ2-2; 11 bases line up with TRBD1. Germline V gene lookup returns CDR1 MNHEY and CDR2 SMNVEV (reference sequence). The CDR3 has 16 residues. Trimming took 2 bases from V and 3 from J; bases not matched to a gene: 2. The CDR3 sequence is CASSLGQGADTGELFF. The CDR3 DNA reads TGTGCCAGCAGTTTAGGACAGGGGGCGGACACCGGGGAGCTGTTTTTT.

The chain combines TRBV28 with TRBJ2-3; 10 positions agree with TRBD1. The V segment lost 6 bases and the J segment 3 bases; nucleotides outside the gene matches: 9. The CDR3 totals 16 residues. The V gene's germline CDR1 is MDHEN and CDR2 SYDVKM. The CDR3 spells CASSNPGQGETDTQYF. CDR3 nucleotide sequence: TGTGCCAGCAGCAACCCTGGACAGGGGGAGACAGATACGCAGTATTTT.

This chain uses TRBV14 with TRBJ1-3; D is uncertain. The germline gives CDR1 SGHDN, CDR2 FVKESK. The CDR3 extends over 14 amino acids. Trimming took 2 bases from V and 3 from J, leaving 8 bases between them. The CDR3 coding sequence is TGTGCCAGCAGCCAACGGGGTAATGGAAACACCATATATTTT. It translates to CASSQRGNGNTIYF.